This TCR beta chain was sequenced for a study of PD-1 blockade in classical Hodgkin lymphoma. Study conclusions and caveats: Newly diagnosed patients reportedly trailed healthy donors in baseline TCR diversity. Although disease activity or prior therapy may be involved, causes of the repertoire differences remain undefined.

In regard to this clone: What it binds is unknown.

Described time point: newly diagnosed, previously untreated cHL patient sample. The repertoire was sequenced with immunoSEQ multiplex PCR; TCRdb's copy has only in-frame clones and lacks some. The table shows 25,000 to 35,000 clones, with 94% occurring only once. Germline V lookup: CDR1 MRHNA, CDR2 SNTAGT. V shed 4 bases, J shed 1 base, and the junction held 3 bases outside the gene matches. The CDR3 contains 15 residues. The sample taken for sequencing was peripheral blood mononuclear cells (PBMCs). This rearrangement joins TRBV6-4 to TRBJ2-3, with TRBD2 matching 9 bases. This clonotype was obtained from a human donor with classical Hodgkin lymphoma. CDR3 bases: TGTGCCAGCAGTGTTTTAGCGGGGGGCACAGATACGCAGTATTTT. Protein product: CASSVLAGGTDTQYF.